These T cell receptor beta chains were read from a single sample in a study of T cell responses to AZD1222 COVID-19 vaccine. Assay: immunoSEQ multiplex PCR; the TCRdb copy retains only in-frame clones and omits some. The sample carries roughly 70,000 clones, 79% recorded once. The starting material was peripheral blood, obtained on day 0 of MenACWY control vaccination. Source of these receptors: an adult in good health. Each CDR3 is given with its conserved first and last residue. Fields, in order: CDR3 protein, CDR3 DNA, V gene, D gene, clone size, J gene. D genes are given only for firm matches. Size tells how often a clone was seen (once, few, many) or the class of an expanded clone, and some rows leave it out.

CASSPGTDRRIGYTF TGTGCCAGCTCACCGGGCACAGATCGGCGGATTGGCTACACCTTC TRBV18 . . TRBJ1-2
CASGGWAEETQYF TGTGCCAGCGGCGGATGGGCGGAAGAGACCCAGTACTTC TRBV12-3/TRBV12-4 . few TRBJ2-5
CASSQDVGQITGELFF TGTGCCAGCAGCCAAGATGTTGGACAAATCACCGGGGAGCTGTTTTTT TRBV3-1/TRBV3-2 . few TRBJ2-2
CASSQELELLYGYTF TGCGCCAGCAGCCAAGAGTTGGAGTTACTCTATGGCTACACCTTC TRBV4-1 . once TRBJ1-2
CATSRDLGLGYGYTF TGTGCCACCAGCAGAGATCTGGGTTTAGGCTATGGCTACACCTTC TRBV15 . . TRBJ1-2
CASSQGRGTTEAFF TGTGCCAGCAGCCAAGGCAGGGGGACCACTGAAGCTTTCTTT TRBV14 TRBD1 . TRBJ1-1
CASSLPGQGFRRGAVF TGTGCCAGCAGCTTACCCGGACAGGGGTTTCGCCGGGGAGCTGTTTTT TRBV7-3 TRBD1 . TRBJ2-2
CASSLTGQPNEKLFF TGCGCCAGCAGCTTAACGGGACAGCCCAATGAAAAACTGTTTTTT TRBV5-1 TRBD1 . TRBJ1-4
CASSLDGTGNQPQHF TGCGCCAGCAGCTTGGACGGGACAGGCAATCAGCCCCAGCATTTT TRBV5-1 TRBD1 . TRBJ1-5
CASSEAYTSEQYF TGTGCCAGCAGTGAAGCGTATACGAGCGAGCAGTACTTC TRBV2 . . TRBJ2-7
CASSLATAGSITYEQYF TGTGCCAGCAGCTTAGCAACCGCAGGGTCTATCACCTACGAGCAGTACTTC TRBV7-8 . . TRBJ2-7
CASRPTPTNEKLFF TGTGCCAGCAGACCTACACCAACTAATGAAAAACTGTTTTTT TRBV2 . few TRBJ1-4
CAWSVLAGYTF TGTGCCTGGAGTGTATTGGCTGGCTACACCTTC TRBV30 . . TRBJ1-2
CASSMGPGELFF TGTGCCAGTAGTATGGGCCCCGGGGAGCTGTTTTTT TRBV19 . . TRBJ2-2
CAWRTDSSYGYTF TGTGCCTGGAGGACTGACAGCTCCTATGGCTACACCTTC TRBV30 . . TRBJ1-2
CASSEETAPTEAFF TGTGCCAGCAGTGAAGAGACCGCTCCGACTGAAGCTTTCTTT TRBV2 . . TRBJ1-1
CASSLLAVGTDTQYF TGTGCCAGCAGCTTGCTAGCGGTGGGCACAGATACGCAGTATTTT TRBV5-4 TRBD2 once TRBJ2-3
CASGGTGSTTDTQYF TGTGCCAGTGGAGGGACAGGGAGTACGACAGATACGCAGTATTTT TRBV9 TRBD1 . TRBJ2-3
CAFRGGSNQPQHF TGTGCCTTTAGGGGGGGGAGCAATCAGCCCCAGCATTTT TRBV30 . . TRBJ1-5